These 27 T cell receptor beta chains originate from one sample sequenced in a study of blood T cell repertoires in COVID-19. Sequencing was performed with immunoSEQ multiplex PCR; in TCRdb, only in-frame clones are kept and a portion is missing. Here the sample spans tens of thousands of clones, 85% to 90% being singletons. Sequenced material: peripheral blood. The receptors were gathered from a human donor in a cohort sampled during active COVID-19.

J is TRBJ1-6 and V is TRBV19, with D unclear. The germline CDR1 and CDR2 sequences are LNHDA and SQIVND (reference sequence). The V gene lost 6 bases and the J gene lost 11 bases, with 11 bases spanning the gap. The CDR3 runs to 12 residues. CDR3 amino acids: CASSSRSTPLHF. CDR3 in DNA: TGTGCCAGTAGCTCAAGGAGCACACCCCTCCACTTT.

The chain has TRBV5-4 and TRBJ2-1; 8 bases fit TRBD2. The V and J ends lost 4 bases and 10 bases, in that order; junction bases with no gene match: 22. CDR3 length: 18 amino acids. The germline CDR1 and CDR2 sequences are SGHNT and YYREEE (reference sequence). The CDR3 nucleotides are TGTGCCAGCAGCCCGTTCGCTTCCGGGACTAGTAATCTTCGGGAGCAGTTCTTC. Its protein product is CASSPFASGTSNLREQFF.

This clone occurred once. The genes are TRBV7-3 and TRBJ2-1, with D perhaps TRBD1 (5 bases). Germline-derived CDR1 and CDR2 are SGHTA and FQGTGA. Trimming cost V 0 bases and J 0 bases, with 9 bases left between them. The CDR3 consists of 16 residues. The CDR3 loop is CASSLTGRGSYNEQFF. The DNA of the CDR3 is TGTGCCAGCAGCTTAACGGGTAGGGGCTCCTACAATGAGCAGTTCTTC.

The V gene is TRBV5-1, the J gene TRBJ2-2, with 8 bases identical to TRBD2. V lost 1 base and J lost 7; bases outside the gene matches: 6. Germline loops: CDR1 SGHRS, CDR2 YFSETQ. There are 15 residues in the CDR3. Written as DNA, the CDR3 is TGCGCCAGCAGCTTGTTGGGACTAGTGAGCGGGGAGCTGTTTTTT. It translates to CASSLLGLVSGELFF.

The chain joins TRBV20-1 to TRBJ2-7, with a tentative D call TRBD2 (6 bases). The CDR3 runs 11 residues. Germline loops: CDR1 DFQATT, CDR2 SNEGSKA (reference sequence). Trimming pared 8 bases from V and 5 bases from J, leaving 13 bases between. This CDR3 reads CSLVSGHEQYF. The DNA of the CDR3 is TGCAGTCTCGTTAGCGGCCACGAGCAGTACTTC.

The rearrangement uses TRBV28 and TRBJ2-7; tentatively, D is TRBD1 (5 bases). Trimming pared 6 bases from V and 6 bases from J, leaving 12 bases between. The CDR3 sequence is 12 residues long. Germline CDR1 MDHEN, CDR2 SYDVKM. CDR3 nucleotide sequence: TGTGCCAGCAGGACAGCGTCCCCCGAGCAGTACTTC. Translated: CASRTASPEQYF.

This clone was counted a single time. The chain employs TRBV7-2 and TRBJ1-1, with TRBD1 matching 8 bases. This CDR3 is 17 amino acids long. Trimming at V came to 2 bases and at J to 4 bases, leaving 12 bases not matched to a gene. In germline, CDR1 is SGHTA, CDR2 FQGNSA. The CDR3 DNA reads TGTGCCAGCAGCTTACCCCCCTACAGGGGGAGAGTCACTGAAGCTTTCTTT. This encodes CASSLPPYRGRVTEAFF.

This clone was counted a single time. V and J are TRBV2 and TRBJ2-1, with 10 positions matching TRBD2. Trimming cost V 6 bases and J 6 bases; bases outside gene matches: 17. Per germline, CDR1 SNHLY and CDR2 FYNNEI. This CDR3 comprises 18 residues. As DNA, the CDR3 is TGTGCCAGCAGCACCGGTCGGGCAATAGCGGGAGGCCTCAATGAGCAGTTCTTC. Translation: CASSTGRAIAGGLNEQFF.

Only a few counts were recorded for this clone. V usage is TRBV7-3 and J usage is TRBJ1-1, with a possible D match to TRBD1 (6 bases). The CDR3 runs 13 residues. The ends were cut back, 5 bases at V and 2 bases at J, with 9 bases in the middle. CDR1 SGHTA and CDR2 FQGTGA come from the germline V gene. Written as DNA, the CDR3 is TGTGCCAGCAGCACGGACAGAAACACTGAAGCTTTCTTT. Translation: CASSTDRNTEAFF.

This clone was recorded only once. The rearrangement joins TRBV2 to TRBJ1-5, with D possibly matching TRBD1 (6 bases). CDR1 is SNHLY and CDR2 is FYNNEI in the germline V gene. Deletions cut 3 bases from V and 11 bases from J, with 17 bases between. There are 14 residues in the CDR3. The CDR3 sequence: CASSEVTGDSSQHF. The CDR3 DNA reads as TGTGCCAGCAGTGAGGTGACAGGTGATTCTTCCCAGCATTTT.

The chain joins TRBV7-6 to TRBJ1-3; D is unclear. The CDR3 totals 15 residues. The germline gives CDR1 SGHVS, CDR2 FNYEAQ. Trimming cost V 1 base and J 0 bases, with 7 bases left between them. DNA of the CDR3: TGTGCCAGCAGCTTAGGTTCCTACTCTGGAAACACCATATATTTT. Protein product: CASSLGSYSGNTIYF.

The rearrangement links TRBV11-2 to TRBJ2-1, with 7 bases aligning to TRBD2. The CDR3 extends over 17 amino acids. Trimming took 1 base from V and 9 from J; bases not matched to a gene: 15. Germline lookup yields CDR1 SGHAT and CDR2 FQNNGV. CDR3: CASSLGSSGGGYGEQFF. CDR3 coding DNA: TGTGCCAGCAGCTTAGGATCCTCGGGGGGAGGTTACGGTGAGCAGTTCTTC.

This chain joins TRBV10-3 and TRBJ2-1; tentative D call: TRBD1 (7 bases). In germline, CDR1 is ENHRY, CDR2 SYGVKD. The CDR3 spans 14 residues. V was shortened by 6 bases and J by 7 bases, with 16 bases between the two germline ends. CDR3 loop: CAIRPSETGNEQFF. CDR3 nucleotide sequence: TGTGCCATCAGGCCTAGCGAGACAGGGAATGAGCAGTTCTTC.

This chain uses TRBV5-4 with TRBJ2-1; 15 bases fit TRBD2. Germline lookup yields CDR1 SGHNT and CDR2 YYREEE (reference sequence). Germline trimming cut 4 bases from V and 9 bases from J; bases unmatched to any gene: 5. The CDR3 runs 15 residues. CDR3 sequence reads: CASSAGLAGGIEQFF. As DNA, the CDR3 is TGTGCCAGCAGCGCGGGACTAGCGGGAGGAATTGAGCAGTTCTTC. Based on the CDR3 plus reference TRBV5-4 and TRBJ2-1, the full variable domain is ETGVTQSPTHLIKTRGQQVTLRCSSQSGHNTVSWYQQALGQGPQFIFQYYREEENGRGNFPPRFSGLQFPNYSSELNVNALELDDSALYLCASSAGLAGGIEQFFGPGTRLTVL.

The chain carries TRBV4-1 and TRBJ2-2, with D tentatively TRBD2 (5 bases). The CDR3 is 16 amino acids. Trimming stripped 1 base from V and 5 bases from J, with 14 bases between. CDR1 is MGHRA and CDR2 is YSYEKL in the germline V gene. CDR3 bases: TGCGCCAGCAGCCAAGTATCGCACCGAGGGACCGGGGAGCTGTTTTTT. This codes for CASSQVSHRGTGELFF.

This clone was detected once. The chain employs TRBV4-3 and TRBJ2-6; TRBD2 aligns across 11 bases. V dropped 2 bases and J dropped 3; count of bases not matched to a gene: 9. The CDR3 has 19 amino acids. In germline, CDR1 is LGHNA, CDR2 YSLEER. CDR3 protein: CASSQQTTSGSYGANVLTF. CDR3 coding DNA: TGCGCCAGCAGCCAACAGACTACTAGCGGGAGTTATGGGGCCAACGTCCTGACTTTC.

Here the CDR3 reads CASGLGQATYEQYF. DNA for the CDR3: TGTGCCAGCGGCTTAGGACAAGCAACCTACGAGCAGTACTTC. The gene calls are TRBV28 and TRBJ2-7; perhaps TRBD1 as D (5 bases). The CDR3 totals 14 residues. Trimming cost V 8 bases and J 2 bases, with 16 bases left between them. CDR1 is MDHEN and CDR2 is SYDVKM in the germline V gene.

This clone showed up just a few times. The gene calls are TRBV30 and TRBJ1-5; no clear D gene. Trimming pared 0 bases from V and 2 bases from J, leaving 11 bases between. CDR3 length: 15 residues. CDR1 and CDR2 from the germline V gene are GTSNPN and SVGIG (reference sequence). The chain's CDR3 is CAWSVRGVRNQPQHF. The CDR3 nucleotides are TGTGCCTGGAGTGTACGGGGAGTCCGCAATCAGCCCCAGCATTTT.

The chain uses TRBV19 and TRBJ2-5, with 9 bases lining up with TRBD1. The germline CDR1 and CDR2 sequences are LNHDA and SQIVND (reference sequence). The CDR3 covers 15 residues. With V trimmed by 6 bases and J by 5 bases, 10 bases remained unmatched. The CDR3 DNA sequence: TGTGCCAGTAGGCCCCCGGGACAGGGCTCGGAGACCCAGTACTTC. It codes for CASRPPGQGSETQYF.

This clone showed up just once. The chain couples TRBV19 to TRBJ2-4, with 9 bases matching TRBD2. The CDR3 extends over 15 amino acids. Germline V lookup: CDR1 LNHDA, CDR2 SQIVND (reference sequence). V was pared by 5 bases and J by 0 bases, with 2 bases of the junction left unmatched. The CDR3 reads CASSSSGVAKNIQYF. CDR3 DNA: TGTGCCAGTAGTTCTAGCGGGGTAGCCAAAAACATTCAGTACTTC.

The CDR3 coding sequence is TGTGCCAGCAGGGGTAGGGGCGGTTGGAACACTGAAGCTTTCTTT. Translated, it gives CASRGRGGWNTEAFF. The gene calls are TRBV28 and TRBJ1-1; a possible D gene is TRBD1 (5 bases). V was cut by 6 bases and J by 1 base, with 15 bases left in between. Per germline, CDR1 MDHEN and CDR2 SYDVKM. This CDR3 has 15 amino acids. Together with reference TRBV28 and TRBJ1-1, the CDR3 gives the full variable domain: DVKVTQSSRYLVKRTGEKVFLECVQDMDHENMFWYRQDPGLGLRLIYFSYDVKMKEKGDIPEGYSVSREKKERFSLILESASTNQTSMYLCASRGRGGWNTEAFFGQGTRLTVV.

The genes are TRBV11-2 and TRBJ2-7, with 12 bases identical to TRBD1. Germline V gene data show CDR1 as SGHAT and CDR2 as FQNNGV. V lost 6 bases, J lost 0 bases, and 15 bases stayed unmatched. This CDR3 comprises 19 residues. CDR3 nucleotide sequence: TGTGCCAGCAGTCACCCGGGACAGGGGGCTCAAGGCGGCTCCTACGAGCAGTACTTC. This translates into CASSHPGQGAQGGSYEQYF.

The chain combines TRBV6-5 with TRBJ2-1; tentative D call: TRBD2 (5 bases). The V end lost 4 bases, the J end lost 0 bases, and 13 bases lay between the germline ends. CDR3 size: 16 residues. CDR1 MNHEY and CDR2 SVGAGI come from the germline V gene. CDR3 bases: TGTGCCAGCAGTTCCCGACGGAGGAGCTCCTACAATGAGCAGTTCTTC. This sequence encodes CASSSRRRSSYNEQFF.

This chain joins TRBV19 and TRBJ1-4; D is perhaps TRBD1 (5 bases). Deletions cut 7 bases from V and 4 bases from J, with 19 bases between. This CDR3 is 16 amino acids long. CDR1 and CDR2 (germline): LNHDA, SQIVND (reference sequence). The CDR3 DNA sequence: TGTGCCAGTACCACCCCCGGGGGAGCGGGTAATGAAAAACTGTTTTTT. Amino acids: CASTTPGGAGNEKLFF.

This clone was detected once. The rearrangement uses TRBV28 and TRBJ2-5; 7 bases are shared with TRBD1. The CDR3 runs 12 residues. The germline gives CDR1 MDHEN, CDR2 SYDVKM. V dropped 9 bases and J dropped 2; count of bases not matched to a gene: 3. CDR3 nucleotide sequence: TGTGCCAGTATGACAGGGCAAGAGACCCAGTACTTC. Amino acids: CASMTGQETQYF.

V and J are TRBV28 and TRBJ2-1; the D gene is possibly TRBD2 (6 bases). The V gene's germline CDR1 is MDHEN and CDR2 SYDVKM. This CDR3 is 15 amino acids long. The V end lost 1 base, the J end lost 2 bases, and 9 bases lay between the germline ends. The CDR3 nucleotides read TGTGCCAGCAGTTTATTGACGGGAGCCTACAATGAGCAGTTCTTC. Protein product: CASSLLTGAYNEQFF.

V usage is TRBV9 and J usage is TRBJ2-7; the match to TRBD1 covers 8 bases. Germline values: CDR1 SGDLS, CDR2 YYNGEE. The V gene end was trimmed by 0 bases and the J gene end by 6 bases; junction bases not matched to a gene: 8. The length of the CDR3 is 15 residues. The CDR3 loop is CASSVGRAGGGEQYF. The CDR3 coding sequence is TGTGCCAGCAGCGTAGGGAGGGCAGGGGGCGGCGAGCAGTACTTC.